There are a few counts of the clone carrying this T cell receptor (beta chain). The antigen is not known. V lost 5 bases and J 1 base, leaving 13 bases between the germline ends. Per the germline V gene, CDR1 is SGHRS and CDR2 is YFSETQ. The CDR3 covers 15 residues. The data originate from a study of cytomegalovirus exposure and HLA in healthy donors. This PCR relied on a set of 60 Vbeta primers and 13 Jbeta primers. Only in-frame clones appear in the TCRdb table, and some are missing; sequencing was by immunoSEQ multiplex PCR. Of about 130,000 clones listed, under 10% were seen once; the top ten hold over 6.5%. Study-wide results and caveats: Per a prior analysis, the majority of TCR beta V segments were productive roughly 90% or roughly 30% of the time.

The sequencing input was PBMCs. This receptor was identified in a woman in her thirties or forties in good health and CMV-seropositive. The gene calls are TRBV5-1 and TRBJ2-1; possible D gene TRBD1, 6 bases. DNA for the CDR3: TGCGCCAGCAGTTGGACAGATAGATCCTACAATGAGCAGTTCTTC. The encoded protein is CASSWTDRSYNEQFF.